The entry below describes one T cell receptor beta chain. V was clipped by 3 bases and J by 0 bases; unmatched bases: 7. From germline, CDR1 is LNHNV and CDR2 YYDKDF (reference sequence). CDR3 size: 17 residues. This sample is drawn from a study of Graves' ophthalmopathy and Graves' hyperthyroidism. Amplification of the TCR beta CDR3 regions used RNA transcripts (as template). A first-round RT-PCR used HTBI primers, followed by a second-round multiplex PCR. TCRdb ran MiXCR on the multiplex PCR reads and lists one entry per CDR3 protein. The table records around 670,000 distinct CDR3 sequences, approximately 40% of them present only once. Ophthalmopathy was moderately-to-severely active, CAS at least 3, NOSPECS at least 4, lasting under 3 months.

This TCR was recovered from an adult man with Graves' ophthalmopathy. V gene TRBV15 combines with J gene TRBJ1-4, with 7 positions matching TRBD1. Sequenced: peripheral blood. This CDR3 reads CATSSHKGTATNEKLFF. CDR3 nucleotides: TGTGCCACCAGCAGCCATAAGGGGACAGCAACTAATGAAAAACTGTTTTTT.